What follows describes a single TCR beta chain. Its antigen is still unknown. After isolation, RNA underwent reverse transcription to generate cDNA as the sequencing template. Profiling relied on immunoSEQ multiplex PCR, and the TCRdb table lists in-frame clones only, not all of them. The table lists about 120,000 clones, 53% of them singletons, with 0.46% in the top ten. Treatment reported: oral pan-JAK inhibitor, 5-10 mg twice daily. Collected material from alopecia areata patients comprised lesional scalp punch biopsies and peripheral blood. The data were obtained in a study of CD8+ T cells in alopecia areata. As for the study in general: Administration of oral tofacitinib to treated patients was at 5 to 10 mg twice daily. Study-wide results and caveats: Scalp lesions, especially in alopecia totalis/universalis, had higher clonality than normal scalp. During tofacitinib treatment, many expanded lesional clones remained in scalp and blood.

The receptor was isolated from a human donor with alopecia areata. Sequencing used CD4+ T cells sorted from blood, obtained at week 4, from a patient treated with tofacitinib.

The CDR3 DNA is TGTGCCAGCAGTGAACTGGGGAATACGCAGTATTTT. Amino acid sequence: CASSELGNTQYF. The J gene is TRBJ2-3, the V gene TRBV6-1; D is unclear. CDR1 MNHNS and CDR2 SASEGT come from the germline V gene. V was clipped by 2 bases and J by 7 bases, with 7 bases between them. The CDR3 loop spans 12 amino acids.